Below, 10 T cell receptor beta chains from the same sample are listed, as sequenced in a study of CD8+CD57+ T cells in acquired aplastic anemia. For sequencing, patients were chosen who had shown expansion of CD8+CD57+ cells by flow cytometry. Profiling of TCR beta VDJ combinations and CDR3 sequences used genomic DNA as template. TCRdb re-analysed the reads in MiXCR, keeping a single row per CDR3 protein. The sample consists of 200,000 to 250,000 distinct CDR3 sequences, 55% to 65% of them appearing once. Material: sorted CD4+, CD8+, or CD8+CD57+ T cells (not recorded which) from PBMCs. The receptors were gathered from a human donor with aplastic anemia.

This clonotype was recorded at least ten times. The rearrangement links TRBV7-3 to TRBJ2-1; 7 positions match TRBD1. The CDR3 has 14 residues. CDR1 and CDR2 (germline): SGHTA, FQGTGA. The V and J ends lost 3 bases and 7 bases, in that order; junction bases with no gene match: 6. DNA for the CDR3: TGTGCCAGCAGCTTGGCAGGGGGAACAAATGAGCAGTTCTTC. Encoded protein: CASSLAGGTNEQFF.

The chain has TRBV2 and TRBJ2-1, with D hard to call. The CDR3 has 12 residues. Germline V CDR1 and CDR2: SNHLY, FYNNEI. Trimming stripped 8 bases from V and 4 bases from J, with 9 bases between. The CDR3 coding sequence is TGTGCCAGCGCGGCAGAGTACAATGAGCAGTTCTTC. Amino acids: CASAAEYNEQFF.

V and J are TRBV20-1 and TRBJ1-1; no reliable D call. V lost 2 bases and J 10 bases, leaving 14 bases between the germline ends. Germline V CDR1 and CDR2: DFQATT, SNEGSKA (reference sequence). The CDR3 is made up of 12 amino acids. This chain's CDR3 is CSARSAGGSAFF. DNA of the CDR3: TGCAGTGCTAGATCCGCAGGCGGCTCAGCTTTCTTT.

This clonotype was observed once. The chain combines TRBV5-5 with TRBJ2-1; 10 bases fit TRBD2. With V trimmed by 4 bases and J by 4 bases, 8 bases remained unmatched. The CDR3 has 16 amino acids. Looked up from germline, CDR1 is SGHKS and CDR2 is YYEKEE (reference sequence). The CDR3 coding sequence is TGTGCCAGCAGCACCAAGGGACTAGCGAGTTACAATGAGCAGTTCTTC. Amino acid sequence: CASSTKGLASYNEQFF.

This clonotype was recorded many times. CDR3 in amino acids: CASSISGGAYEQFF. In DNA, the CDR3 is TGTGCCAGTAGTATTAGCGGGGGGGCCTATGAGCAGTTCTTC. V gene TRBV19 combines with J gene TRBJ2-1; TRBD2 matches 11 bases. Germline V gene data show CDR1 as LNHDA and CDR2 as SQIVND (reference sequence). The length of the CDR3 is 14 residues. The V and J ends lost 3 bases and 8 bases, in that order; junction bases with no gene match: 3. Complete variable domain (other parts from reference TRBV19 and TRBJ2-1): DGGITQSPKYLFRKEGQNVTLSCEQNLNHDAMYWYRQDPGQGLRLIYYSQIVNDFQKGDIAEGYSVSREKKESFPLTVTSAQKNPTAFYLCASSISGGAYEQFFGPGTRLTVL.

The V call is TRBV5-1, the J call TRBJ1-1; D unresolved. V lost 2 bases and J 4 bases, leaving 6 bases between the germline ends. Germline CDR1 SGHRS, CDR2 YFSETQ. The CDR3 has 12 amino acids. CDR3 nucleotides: TGCGCCAGCAGCTTTGACATCACTGAAGCTTTCTTT. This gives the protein CASSFDITEAFF. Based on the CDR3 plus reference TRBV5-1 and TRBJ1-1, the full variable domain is KAGVTQTPRYLIKTRGQQVTLSCSPISGHRSVSWYQQTPGQGLQFLFEYFSETQRNKGNFPGRFSGRQFSNSRSEMNVSTLELGDSALYLCASSFDITEAFFGQGTRLTVV.

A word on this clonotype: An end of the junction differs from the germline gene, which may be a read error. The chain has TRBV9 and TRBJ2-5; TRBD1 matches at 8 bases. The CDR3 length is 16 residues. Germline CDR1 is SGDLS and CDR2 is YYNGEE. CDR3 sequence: CATSAGGGGYQETQYF. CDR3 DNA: TGTGCCACCAGCGCAGGGGGCGGAGGGTACCAAGAGACCCAGTACTTC.

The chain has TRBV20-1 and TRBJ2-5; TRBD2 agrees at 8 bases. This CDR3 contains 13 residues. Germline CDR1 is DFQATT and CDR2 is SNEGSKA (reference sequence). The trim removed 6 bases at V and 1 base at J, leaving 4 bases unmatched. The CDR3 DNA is TGCAGTGCGTGGACTAGCACCCAAGAGACCCAGTACTTC. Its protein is CSAWTSTQETQYF.

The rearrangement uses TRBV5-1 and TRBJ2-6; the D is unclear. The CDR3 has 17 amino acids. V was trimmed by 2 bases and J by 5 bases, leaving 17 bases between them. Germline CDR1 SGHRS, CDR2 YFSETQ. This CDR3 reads CASSFTLSADRANVLTF. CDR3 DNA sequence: TGCGCCAGCAGCTTTACTCTTTCTGCGGACCGGGCCAACGTCCTGACTTTC.

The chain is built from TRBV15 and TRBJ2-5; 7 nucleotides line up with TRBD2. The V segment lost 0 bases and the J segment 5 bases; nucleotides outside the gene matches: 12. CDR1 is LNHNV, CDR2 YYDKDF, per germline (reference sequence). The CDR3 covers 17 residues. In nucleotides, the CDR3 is TGTGCCACCAGCAGAGAAATGAGCGGGGTGGCGGCGGAGACCCAGTACTTC. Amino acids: CATSREMSGVAAETQYF.